Listed here are 23 T cell receptor beta chains from one sample, sequenced in a study of T-cell reconstitution after alpha-beta-depleted transplantation in children. Unique molecular identifiers tagged the TCRbeta library. TCRdb processed the PCR reads anew with MiXCR; each CDR3 protein has one entry. The sample includes around 700,000 distinct CDR3 sequences, roughly 13% seen only once; the top ten take 0.79%. The sequencing used PBMCs, collected before TCRalphabeta/CD19-depleted stem cell transplant. These receptor sequences come from a girl aged 2-10 years with congenital amegakaryocytic thrombocytopenia, due to receive a stem cell transplant.

In nucleotides, the CDR3 is TGCAGTGCTAGAGACCCGAGGACCCTTACTGACAATGAGCAGTTCTTC. Translated: CSARDPRTLTDNEQFF. The V gene is TRBV20-1, the J gene TRBJ2-1; D gene ambiguous. Trimming removed 0 bases at V and 5 bases at J, with 17 bases between. The CDR3 is made up of 16 amino acids. Germline CDR1 and CDR2: DFQATT and SNEGSKA (reference sequence).

This chain links TRBV5-1 with TRBJ2-7, with D possibly TRBD1 on 6 matching bases. The CDR3 has 13 amino acids. CDR1 SGHRS and CDR2 YFSETQ come from the germline V gene. V gave up 1 base and J gave up 6 bases, with 11 bases separating them. The CDR3 protein is CASSLQGSAEQYF. The CDR3 DNA reads TGCGCCAGCAGCTTGCAGGGGTCGGCCGAGCAGTACTTC.

This clonotype was recorded at least ten times. This chain joins TRBV29-1 and TRBJ2-2; D might be TRBD2 (5 bases). The V gene's germline CDR1 is SQVTM and CDR2 ANQGSEA. The CDR3 totals 12 residues. With 4 bases removed from V and 4 bases from J, the gap between germline ends came to 7 bases. The CDR3 DNA reads as TGCAGCGTTGCTAGCCCCACCGGGGAGCTGTTTTTT. Protein sequence: CSVASPTGELFF.

This clonotype has only a few counts. J is TRBJ2-4 and V is TRBV5-1, with D uncertain. The CDR3 extends over 14 amino acids. V was shortened by 2 bases and J by 4 bases, with 10 bases between the two germline ends. Germline lookup yields CDR1 SGHRS and CDR2 YFSETQ. In DNA form, the CDR3 reads TGCGCCAGCAGCTTCCAACCATATAAAAACATTCAGTACTTC. Protein product: CASSFQPYKNIQYF.

This clonotype has more than one count but fewer than ten. V is TRBV19 and J is TRBJ1-1; 8 bases match TRBD1. The CDR3 extends over 15 amino acids. Germline V gene data show CDR1 as LNHDA and CDR2 as SQIVND (reference sequence). The V and J ends lost 3 bases and 2 bases, in that order; junction bases with no gene match: 5. The CDR3 DNA reads TGTGCCAGTAGTATTACAGGGGGAGAAAACACTGAAGCTTTCTTT. This translates into CASSITGGENTEAFF.

Ten or more counts support this clonotype. The chain combines TRBV9 with TRBJ2-3, with D uncertain. Trimming left V 0 bases short and J 7 bases short, with 9 bases between. This CDR3 region has 13 residues. Germline CDR1 and CDR2: SGDLS and YYNGEE. CDR3 in amino acids: CASSVADPNTQYF. The CDR3 region has the DNA TGTGCCAGCAGCGTAGCCGATCCCAATACGCAGTATTTT.

For this clonotype: One end of the junction does not line up with germline, which may come from a read error. The genes are TRBV7-6 and TRBJ2-3; D is undetermined. Germline V gene lookup returns CDR1 SGHVS and CDR2 FNYEAQ. There are 16 residues in the CDR3. CDR3 region: CASSLGAWRRTDTLYF. CDR3 bases: TGTGCCAGCAGCTTAGGGGCATGGCGCCGCACAGATACGCTGTATTTT.

About this clonotype: A much larger clone sits a single nucleotide away, making a read error possible. Because the CDR3's place on the DNA is in doubt, the DNA is left out and the CDR3 is given as listed by TCRdb. The chain links TRBV7-6 to TRBJ1-2; the table calls TRBD1, which could not be checked here. The CDR3 region is 13 residues in length, termini included. The V gene's germline CDR1 is SGHVS and CDR2 FNYEAQ. CDR3 amino acids: CASSFGRGSGDTF.

The V gene is TRBV28, the J gene TRBJ2-1; D gene unclear. V dropped 8 bases and J dropped 2 bases, with 16 bases sitting between them. CDR3 length: 15 amino acids. In germline, CDR1 is MDHEN, CDR2 SYDVKM. In nucleotides, the CDR3 is TGTGCCAGCGCTCCCCGAACGTTGGCCTACAATGAGCAGTTCTTC. It is translated as CASAPRTLAYNEQFF. The variable domain in full, completed from reference TRBV28 and TRBJ2-1, reads DVKVTQSSRYLVKRTGEKVFLECVQDMDHENMFWYRQDPGLGLRLIYFSYDVKMKEKGDIPEGYSVSREKKERFSLILESASTNQTSMYLCASAPRTLAYNEQFFGPGTRLTVL.

The V gene is TRBV19, the J gene TRBJ1-1; D is unclear. Germline loops: CDR1 LNHDA, CDR2 SQIVND (reference sequence). The CDR3 is 11 amino acids. V lost 4 bases and J 4 bases, leaving 4 bases between the germline ends. The CDR3 bases are TGTGCCAGTAGTACTTTCACTGAAGCTTTCTTT. It is translated as CASSTFTEAFF. The complete variable domain, with remaining parts taken from reference TRBV19 and TRBJ1-1, reads DGGITQSPKYLFRKEGQNVTLSCEQNLNHDAMYWYRQDPGQGLRLIYYSQIVNDFQKGDIAEGYSVSREKKESFPLTVTSAQKNPTAFYLCASSTFTEAFFGQGTRLTVV.

The chain couples TRBV5-1 to TRBJ1-1, with a weak D call TRBD1 (5 bases). The CDR3 contains 15 residues. Germline V gene sequence: CDR1 SGHRS, CDR2 YFSETQ. Trimming stripped 2 bases from V and 3 bases from J, with 14 bases between. CDR3 loop: CASSFRGRGDTEAFF. The CDR3 DNA reads as TGCGCCAGCAGCTTTCGAGGGAGGGGTGACACTGAAGCTTTCTTT.

Many counts were recorded for this clonotype. The chain uses TRBV20-1 and TRBJ2-1; TRBD2 matches 10 bases. The length of the CDR3 is 15 residues. The germline gives CDR1 DFQATT, CDR2 SNEGSKA (reference sequence). V shed 0 bases, J shed 8 bases, and the junction held 7 bases outside the gene matches. The CDR3 spells CSARDYLLAGDEQFF. In DNA, the CDR3 is TGCAGTGCTAGAGATTACTTGCTAGCGGGAGATGAGCAGTTCTTC.

This clonotype was counted between two and nine times. The chain combines TRBV30 with TRBJ2-1; 9 positions agree with TRBD2. Germline-derived CDR1 and CDR2 are GTSNPN and SVGIG (reference sequence). The V gene end was trimmed by 3 bases and the J gene end by 4 bases; junction bases not matched to a gene: 7. The CDR3 contains 15 residues. CDR3 sequence reads: CAWRKGTSRYNEQFF. CDR3 DNA: TGTGCCTGGAGGAAAGGGACTAGCAGATACAATGAGCAGTTCTTC.

A word on this clonotype: Just one base apart from a much larger clone, this may be a read error. This sequence joins TRBV12-3 or TRBV12-4 and TRBJ1-1; D might be TRBD1 (5 bases). The CDR3 length is 15 residues. With 3 bases removed from V and 3 bases from J, the gap between germline ends came to 14 bases. The CDR3, as DNA: TGTGCCAGCAGTTTCGGGGCCTCGGTGGACACTGAAGCTTTCTTT. As protein: CASSFGASVDTEAFF.

This clonotype was recorded a few times. The chain is built from TRBV29-1 and TRBJ1-2; D gene uncertain. V lost 6 bases and J lost 5, with 13 bases in between. The CDR3 loop spans 12 amino acids. Germline V lookup: CDR1 SQVTM, CDR2 ANQGSEA. For the CDR3, the DNA is TGCAGCGTCCATGGGAGGGAATATGGCTACACCTTC. Protein: CSVHGREYGYTF.

V is TRBV20-1 and J is TRBJ1-4, with 7 bases lining up with TRBD1. The CDR3 covers 13 residues. Germline assignment: CDR1 DFQATT and CDR2 SNEGSKA (reference sequence). V shed 6 bases and J 8 bases; nucleotides not matched to a gene: 9. The CDR3 nucleotides are TGCAGTGCGGGAGACAGGGCTGGGGAAAAACTGTTTTTT. This translates into CSAGDRAGEKLFF.

This clonotype was seen many times. V gene TRBV5-1 combines with J gene TRBJ2-1, with D hard to call. Trimming pared 2 bases from V and 8 bases from J, leaving 11 bases between. Per germline, CDR1 SGHRS and CDR2 YFSETQ. The CDR3 is made up of 13 amino acids. The CDR3 reads CASSLTGPDEQFF. CDR3 bases: TGCGCCAGCAGCTTAACCGGACCGGATGAGCAGTTCTTC. Looking up the rest from reference TRBV5-1 and TRBJ2-1 gives the full variable domain: KAGVTQTPRYLIKTRGQQVTLSCSPISGHRSVSWYQQTPGQGLQFLFEYFSETQRNKGNFPGRFSGRQFSNSRSEMNVSTLELGDSALYLCASSLTGPDEQFFGPGTRLTVL.

V and J are TRBV18 and TRBJ1-5; 9 nucleotides align to TRBD1. V lost 4 bases to trimming and J lost 7 bases; unmatched junction nucleotides: 5. The CDR3 is made up of 14 amino acids. Germline CDR1 is KGHSH and CDR2 is LQKENI. The CDR3 is CASSLDRGRQPQHF. In nucleotides, the CDR3 is TGTGCCAGCTCACTGGACAGGGGTAGGCAGCCCCAGCATTTT.

The chain is built from TRBV2 and TRBJ2-1; 11 bases are a match to TRBD2. The CDR3 is 20 amino acids. The V gene end was trimmed by 8 bases and the J gene end by 5 bases; junction bases not matched to a gene: 23. Germline loops: CDR1 SNHLY, CDR2 FYNNEI. In DNA, the CDR3 is TGTGCCAGCGAACTCCCGTATAGCGGGAGGGCCGGGAGTAGGAACAATGAGCAGTTCTTC. As protein: CASELPYSGRAGSRNNEQFF. The full variable domain, rest sourced from reference TRBV2 and TRBJ2-1, is EPEVTQTPSHQVTQMGQEVILRCVPISNHLYFYWYRQILGQKVEFLVSFYNNEISEKSEIFDDQFSVERPDGSNFTLKIRSTKLEDSAMYFCASELPYSGRAGSRNNEQFFGPGTRLTVL.

In this sample, this clonotype turned up many times. The chain has TRBV20-1 and TRBJ1-2, with unresolved D. V lost 2 bases to trimming and J lost 4 bases, with 8 bases between them. The germline V gene encodes CDR1 DFQATT and CDR2 SNEGSKA (reference sequence). CDR3 length: 12 residues. As DNA, the CDR3 is TGCAGTGCTAGAAGTTGGGGCTATGGCTACACCTTC. Its protein product is CSARSWGYGYTF.

The V call is TRBV27, the J call TRBJ2-4; TRBD2 might be the D (5 bases). The CDR3 spans 17 residues. Between the trimmed V and J ends, which lost 2 bases and 8 bases, there was a span of 22 bases. Germline-derived CDR1 and CDR2 are MNHEY and SMNVEV (reference sequence). The CDR3 DNA follows: TGTGCCAGCAGTTTAATCGATCCACACGAGGGAGAGCACATTCAGTACTTC. Amino acids: CASSLIDPHEGEHIQYF.

This clonotype occurred once. J is TRBJ2-3 and V is TRBV7-2, with TRBD2 as a possible D gene (6 bases). CDR3 length equals 13 residues. Germline assignment: CDR1 SGHTA and CDR2 FQGNSA. The V end lost 5 bases, the J end lost 5 bases, and 11 bases lay between the germline ends. The CDR3 here is CASSRRVGDTQYF. CDR3 coding DNA: TGTGCCAGCAGCCGGAGGGTGGGAGATACGCAGTATTTT.

In its sample, this clonotype was seen a few times. This chain links TRBV5-1 with TRBJ2-2; D gene ambiguous. The CDR3 has 15 residues. Trimming pared 7 bases from V and 0 bases from J, leaving 13 bases between. CDR1 and CDR2 (germline): SGHRS, YFSETQ. The CDR3 sequence is CASGNLTTNTGELFF. CDR3 DNA: TGCGCCAGCGGAAACCTCACGACGAACACCGGGGAGCTGTTTTTT.